Listed below are T cell receptor beta chains from one sample, sequenced in a study of post-analysis software for immune sequencing data. MiXCR, run by TCRdb on the PCR reads, gives a single entry per CDR3 protein. The table has 250,000 to 300,000 distinct CDR3 sequences, approximately 34% seen once; the top ten hold under 5.5%. Sequencing was done on a sample of blood. The origin of the receptors is a girl between 10 and 17 years old with multiple sclerosis. Both conserved end residues are part of each CDR3. D genes are given only for firm matches.

CDR3aa: CASSSERYEQYF; j_gene: TRBJ2-7; v_gene: TRBV5-1; d_gene: -
CDR3aa: CASSQEGREDTDTQYF; j_gene: TRBJ2-3; v_gene: TRBV3-1; d_gene: TRBD2
CDR3aa: CASRVGRNTGELFF; j_gene: TRBJ2-2; v_gene: TRBV10-2; d_gene: -
CDR3aa: CSARAVGQETQYF; j_gene: TRBJ2-5; v_gene: TRBV20-1; d_gene: -
CDR3aa: CASSQSPTGSAKSLHF; j_gene: TRBJ1-6; v_gene: TRBV4-1; d_gene: -
CDR3aa: CSVELAPGGTGERFF; j_gene: TRBJ2-2; v_gene: TRBV29-1; d_gene: -
CDR3aa: CASSWTFGYEQYF; j_gene: TRBJ2-7; v_gene: TRBV5-6; d_gene: -
CDR3aa: CASSFGSPSYNEQFF; j_gene: TRBJ2-1; v_gene: TRBV11-3; d_gene: -
CDR3aa: CASSQGRLAGPGEQFF; j_gene: TRBJ2-1; v_gene: TRBV4-2; d_gene: TRBD2
CDR3aa: CASSLSYGSNQPQHF; j_gene: TRBJ1-5; v_gene: TRBV28; d_gene: -
CDR3aa: CASSSTGITEAFF; j_gene: TRBJ1-1; v_gene: TRBV7-3; d_gene: TRBD1
CDR3aa: CASSPGSLGAYGYTF; j_gene: TRBJ1-2; v_gene: TRBV11-2; d_gene: -
CDR3aa: CASSARTGGVTEAFF; j_gene: TRBJ1-1; v_gene: TRBV9; d_gene: TRBD1
CDR3aa: CATQVDQAAGNTEAFF; j_gene: TRBJ1-1; v_gene: TRBV4-1; d_gene: -
CDR3aa: CASSFLTAVSSTDTQYF; j_gene: TRBJ2-3; v_gene: TRBV27; d_gene: -
CDR3aa: CATSRSGGSDEQFF; j_gene: TRBJ2-1; v_gene: TRBV15; d_gene: TRBD2
CDR3aa: CSVEDEEGPRETQYF; j_gene: TRBJ2-5; v_gene: TRBV29-1; d_gene: -
CDR3aa: CASSLLVAGGYNEQFF; j_gene: TRBJ2-1; v_gene: TRBV7-2; d_gene: TRBD2
CDR3aa: CASAPRGSNQPQHF; j_gene: TRBJ1-5; v_gene: TRBV7-2; d_gene: -
CDR3aa: CASSYLDSSYEQYF; j_gene: TRBJ2-7; v_gene: TRBV6-2/TRBV6-3; d_gene: -
CDR3aa: CASSLGPMSRETQYF; j_gene: -; v_gene: TRBV11-1; d_gene: -
CDR3aa: CASSQDLAGAQETQYF; j_gene: TRBJ2-5; v_gene: TRBV4-1; d_gene: TRBD2
CDR3aa: CAISESVAGGNEQFF; j_gene: TRBJ2-1; v_gene: TRBV10-3; d_gene: TRBD2
CDR3aa: CAISESRTGSTTNEKLFF; j_gene: TRBJ1-4; v_gene: TRBV10-3; d_gene: TRBD1
CDR3aa: CASSSRGRSSADTQYF; j_gene: TRBJ2-3; v_gene: TRBV12-3/TRBV12-4; d_gene: -
CDR3aa: CSARADFAPYSNQPQHF; j_gene: TRBJ1-5; v_gene: TRBV20-1; d_gene: -
CDR3aa: CAIAGGPDTQYF; j_gene: TRBJ2-3; v_gene: TRBV7-9; d_gene: TRBD2